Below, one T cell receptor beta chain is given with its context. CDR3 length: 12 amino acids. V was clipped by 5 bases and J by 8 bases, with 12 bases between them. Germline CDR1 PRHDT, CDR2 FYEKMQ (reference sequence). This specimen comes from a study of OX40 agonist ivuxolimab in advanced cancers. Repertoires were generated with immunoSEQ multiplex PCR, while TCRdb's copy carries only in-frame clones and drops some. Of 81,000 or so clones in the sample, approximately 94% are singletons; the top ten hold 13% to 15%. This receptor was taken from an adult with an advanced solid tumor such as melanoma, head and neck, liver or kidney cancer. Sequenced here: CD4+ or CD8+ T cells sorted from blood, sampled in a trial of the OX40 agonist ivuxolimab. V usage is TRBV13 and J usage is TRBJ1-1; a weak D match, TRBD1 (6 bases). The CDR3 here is CASSLTGTEAFF. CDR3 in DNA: TGTGCCAGCAGCCTAACAGGGACGGAAGCTTTCTTT. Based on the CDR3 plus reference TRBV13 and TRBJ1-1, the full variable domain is AAGVIQSPRHLIKEKRETATLKCYPIPRHDTVYWYQQGPGQDPQFLISFYEKMQSDKGSIPDRFSAQQFSDYHSELNMSSLELGDSALYFCASSLTGTEAFFGQGTRLTVV.